This T cell receptor beta chain derives from a study of cytomegalovirus exposure and HLA in healthy donors. The PCR made use of 60 Vbeta and 13 Jbeta primers. Repertoires were generated with immunoSEQ multiplex PCR, while TCRdb's copy carries only in-frame clones and drops some. This sample yields 100,000 or so clones, of which just over 75% are seen a single time; over 8% belongs to the top ten. A remark on this clone: The target antigen is unknown.

Study observations and caveats: In a later analysis, TCR beta V- and J-gene trimming was associated with a missense DCLRE1C variant.

V lost 6 bases to trimming and J lost 7 bases; unmatched junction nucleotides: 10. The CDR3 consists of 16 residues. Looked up from germline, CDR1 is SNHLY and CDR2 is FYNNEI. The sample was PBMCs. The rearrangement links TRBV2 to TRBJ1-6, with 9 positions matching TRBD1. The source of this sequence is a man aged 35 to 55 in good health and CMV-seropositive. The CDR3 here is CASSLTGGVRNSPLHF. CDR3 sequence (DNA): TGTGCCAGCAGCCTCACAGGGGGCGTCAGAAATTCACCCCTCCACTTT.